In this sample, the clone carrying this TCR beta chain turned up a few times. Its antigen is still unknown. The data are from a study of T-cell reconstitution after alpha-beta-depleted transplantation in children. Study-wide results and caveats: There were some patients whose high TCRbeta diversity at day 60 came from surviving recipient T cells and thymic progenitors. Two months or so post-transplant, alpha-beta T cells reportedly derived from several hundred expanded graft clones. By one year post-transplant, T-cell counts and diversity largely arose from T cells that were newly produced.

The CDR3 loop spans 13 amino acids. Looked up from germline, CDR1 is MRHNA and CDR2 is SNTAGT. V was clipped by 4 bases and J by 3 bases, with 9 bases between them. TCRbeta library preparation incorporated unique molecular identifiers. Each CDR3 protein is one row after TCRdb ran MiXCR on the PCR reads. The table has roughly 74,000 distinct CDR3 sequences, 18% seen once. V usage is TRBV6-4 and J usage is TRBJ1-1, with D perhaps TRBD1 (6 bases). The receptor was isolated from a male patient aged 2 to 9 who had a stem cell transplant for acute lymphoblastic leukemia, so the T cells may come from the graft donor. Here the sequenced sample was PBMCs, mostly from graft donor cells, taken 360 days after TCRalphabeta/CD19-depleted stem cell transplant. CDR3 region: CASSAQGYTEAFF. The CDR3 nucleotides are TGTGCCAGCAGTGCTCAGGGGTACACTGAAGCTTTCTTT.